Presented here are 9 T cell receptor beta chains from one specimen sequenced in a study of Graves' ophthalmopathy and Graves' hyperthyroidism. Amplified TCR beta CDR3 regions were obtained using RNA transcripts as template. HTBI primers were employed in first-round RT-PCR, then a second-round multiplex PCR followed. TCRdb recomputed calls from the multiplex PCR reads with MiXCR, one row per CDR3 protein. Here the sample spans around 400,000 distinct CDR3 sequences, around 21% being singletons. The sequenced sample was peripheral blood. The source of these receptors is a woman aged 18-30 years with stable Graves' hyperthyroidism.

This clonotype occurred many times. The chain employs TRBV10-3 and TRBJ2-7; weak D call: TRBD1 (6 bases). This CDR3 contains 14 residues. The germline CDR1 and CDR2 sequences are ENHRY and SYGVKD. V dropped 7 bases and J dropped 0 bases, with 13 bases sitting between them. The chain's CDR3 is CAIKDSSSSYEQYF. The CDR3 nucleotides read TGTGCCATCAAGGACAGCTCATCCTCCTACGAGCAGTACTTC.

This clonotype appeared a few times. J is TRBJ2-7 and V is TRBV3-1; D ambiguous. V lost 0 bases and J 6 bases, leaving 12 bases between the germline ends. The CDR3 is 14 amino acids. Germline CDR1 reads LGHDT; CDR2 reads YNNKEL (reference sequence). DNA for the CDR3: TGTGCCAGCAGCCAAGATCTTTTAGTGAGCGAGCAGTACTTC. Translated: CASSQDLLVSEQYF.

This clonotype was recorded many times. The CDR3 sequence: CASSFGQNYEQYF. The CDR3 DNA follows: TGTGCCAGCAGCTTTGGACAGAATTACGAGCAGTACTTC. The chain has TRBV12-3 or TRBV12-4 and TRBJ2-7; weak D call: TRBD1 (6 bases). CDR3 length: 13 residues. Trimming removed 6 bases at V and 4 bases at J, with 13 bases between.

This clonotype was observed at least ten times. The rearrangement joins TRBV12-3 or TRBV12-4 to TRBJ1-3; 9 nucleotides line up with TRBD1. The V and J ends lost 8 bases and 3 bases, in that order; junction bases with no gene match: 14. The CDR3 length is 17 residues. CDR3: CASSLGSGQGFGNTIYF. CDR3 nucleotide sequence: TGTGCCAGCTCCCTTGGCAGCGGACAGGGGTTTGGAAACACCATATATTTT.

In its sample, this clonotype was seen many times. This sequence joins TRBV4-3 and TRBJ2-7, with no clear D. CDR1 LGHNA and CDR2 YSLEER come from the germline V gene. Trimming took 4 bases from V and 0 from J, leaving 7 bases between them. This CDR3 spans 13 amino acids. The CDR3 is CASSPSSSYEQYF. For the CDR3, the DNA is TGCGCCAGCAGCCCTTCGAGCTCCTACGAGCAGTACTTC.

In this sample, this clonotype turned up many times. A read error may be the cause here, since a much bigger clone is one base away. The chain couples TRBV6-1 to TRBJ2-7; unclear D gene. V was pared by 8 bases and J by 3 bases, with 11 bases between. The length of the CDR3 is 12 residues. The germline V gene encodes CDR1 MNHNS and CDR2 SASEGT. CDR3 in DNA: TGTGCCAGCGGCTTAAGGGACTACGAGCAGTACTTC. It yields the protein CASGLRDYEQYF.

This clonotype has a count of ten or more. The chain recombines TRBV6-2 or TRBV6-3 with TRBJ2-5; D is unresolved. Germline loops: CDR1 MNHEY, CDR2 SVGEGT. V was cut by 2 bases and J by 2 bases, with 9 bases left in between. The CDR3 covers 14 residues. In nucleotides, the CDR3 is TGTGCCAGCAGTTACCCCCCACAACAAGAGACCCAGTACTTC. Translation: CASSYPPQQETQYF.

Written as DNA, the CDR3 is TGTGCCAGCAGGATCATACCGGGACGGCAAGAGACCCAGTACTTC. Translating it yields CASRIIPGRQETQYF. The genes are TRBV7-2 and TRBJ2-5, with D perhaps given as TRBD1 or TRBD2 (5 bases each). Looked up from germline, CDR1 is SGHTA and CDR2 is FQGNSA. Trimming pared 6 bases from V and 2 bases from J, leaving 16 bases between. The CDR3 has 15 amino acids. The entire variable domain, with the rest obtained from reference TRBV7-2 and TRBJ2-5, is as follows: GAGVSQSPSNKVTEKGKDVELRCDPISGHTALYWYRQSLGQGLEFLIYFQGNSAPDKSGLPSDRFSAERTGGSVSTLTIQRTQQEDSAVYLCASRIIPGRQETQYFGPGTRLLVL.

This clonotype was picked up many times. The chain couples TRBV2 to TRBJ1-2; TRBD1 might be the D (5 bases). Between the trimmed V and J ends, which lost 5 bases and 4 bases, there was a span of 17 bases. CDR1 is SNHLY and CDR2 is FYNNEI in the germline V gene. The CDR3 covers 15 residues. CDR3 loop: CASSLWGTAGYGYTF. CDR3 sequence (DNA): TGTGCCAGCAGTTTGTGGGGGACTGCAGGCTATGGCTACACCTTC. The full variable domain, its missing parts supplied by reference TRBV2 and TRBJ1-2, is EPEVTQTPSHQVTQMGQEVILRCVPISNHLYFYWYRQILGQKVEFLVSFYNNEISEKSEIFDDQFSVERPDGSNFTLKIRSTKLEDSAMYFCASSLWGTAGYGYTFGSGTRLTVV.